This TCR beta chain was sequenced for a study of CD8+CD57+ T cells in acquired aplastic anemia. Investigators profiled TCR beta VDJ and CDR3 from genomic DNA template. TCRdb reprocessed the reads via MiXCR and lists one record per CDR3 protein. The repertoire consists of hundreds of thousands of distinct CDR3 sequences, with 25% to 40% occurring once and the leading ten covering less than 0.85%. The CDR3 covers 13 residues. Germline loops: CDR1 SSHAT, CDR2 FNYEAQ (reference sequence). Individuals selected for sequencing had exhibited CD8+CD57+ cell expansion on flow cytometry. About this clonotype itself: At one end the junction does not follow the germline gene, possibly because of a read error.

The sample comprised sorted CD4+, CD8+, or CD8+CD57+ T cells (not recorded which) from PBMCs. The rearrangement joins TRBV7-7 to TRBJ2-7; D is uncertain. The receptor was isolated from a human donor with aplastic anemia. The CDR3 here is CASSFGSTSEQYF. CDR3 in DNA: TGTGCTAGCAGCTTTGGATCGACATCCGAGCAGTACTTC.